Presented here are 27 T cell receptor beta chains from one specimen sequenced in a study of control samples from healthy donors and cancer patients. Only in-frame clones appear in the TCRdb table, and some are missing; sequencing was by immunoSEQ multiplex PCR. The sample shows over 75,000 clones, 91% of them seen only once. The sample comprised blood. The receptors here all came from a man younger than 40 in good health.

The CDR3, as DNA: TGTGCCAGCAGTTTAGTAGGAGTTGGAAACACCATATATTTT. It translates to CASSLVGVGNTIYF. The chain links TRBV28 to TRBJ1-3, with D unclear. This CDR3 comprises 14 residues. V shed 2 bases and J shed 3 bases, with 8 bases lying between them. Germline V lookup: CDR1 MDHEN, CDR2 SYDVKM. Combining the CDR3 with reference TRBV28 and TRBJ1-3 gives the whole variable domain DVKVTQSSRYLVKRTGEKVFLECVQDMDHENMFWYRQDPGLGLRLIYFSYDVKMKEKGDIPEGYSVSREKKERFSLILESASTNQTSMYLCASSLVGVGNTIYFGEGSWLTVV.

The chain joins TRBV3-1 (or the pseudogene TRBV3-2) to TRBJ1-5, with D perhaps matching TRBD1 (6 bases). Germline lookup yields CDR1 LGHDT and CDR2 YNNKEL (reference sequence). The CDR3 is 15 residues long. Trimming took 4 bases from V and 3 from J, leaving 13 bases between them. As DNA, the CDR3 is TGTGCCAGCAGCCCCGTGGGGGCGCTCAATCAGCCCCAGCATTTT. Its protein is CASSPVGALNQPQHF.

The gene calls are TRBV6-6 and TRBJ1-2, with 9 bases that match TRBD1. Looked up from germline, CDR1 is MNHNY and CDR2 is SVGAGI (reference sequence). This CDR3 contains 14 residues. V dropped 5 bases and J dropped 6; count of bases not matched to a gene: 7. The CDR3 DNA reads TGTGCCAGCAGTCAAACAGGGACAGGGAATGGCTACACCTTC. Encoded protein: CASSQTGTGNGYTF.

V usage is TRBV7-8 and J usage is TRBJ2-7, with D unresolved. The germline V gene encodes CDR1 SGHVS and CDR2 FQNEAQ. Trimming took 5 bases from V and 7 from J, leaving 12 bases between them. The CDR3 contains 12 residues. CDR3 in DNA: TGTGCCAGCAGCCCAACCCGTAGGGAGCAGTACTTC. Translated: CASSPTRREQYF.

The rearrangement uses TRBV28 and TRBJ2-2; TRBD2 aligns across 7 bases. The CDR3 is made up of 20 amino acids. In germline, CDR1 is MDHEN, CDR2 SYDVKM. Germline trimming cut 3 bases from V and 3 bases from J; bases unmatched to any gene: 19. CDR3 protein: CASSFSSGVWGREDTGELFF. The CDR3, as DNA: TGTGCCAGCAGTTTCAGTAGCGGTGTGTGGGGGAGGGAGGACACCGGGGAGCTGTTTTTT.

CDR3 residues: CASSPAPGAQAKNIQYF. The CDR3 DNA sequence: TGCGCCAGCAGCCCGGCCCCGGGGGCCCAAGCCAAAAACATTCAGTACTTC. The gene calls are TRBV5-1 and TRBJ2-4; D may match TRBD1 or TRBD2 (6 bases each). The CDR3 consists of 17 residues. CDR1 is SGHRS and CDR2 is YFSETQ in the germline V gene. Trimming stripped 4 bases from V and 0 bases from J, with 17 bases between. Based on the CDR3 plus reference TRBV5-1 and TRBJ2-4, the full variable domain is KAGVTQTPRYLIKTRGQQVTLSCSPISGHRSVSWYQQTPGQGLQFLFEYFSETQRNKGNFPGRFSGRQFSNSRSEMNVSTLELGDSALYLCASSPAPGAQAKNIQYFGAGTRLSVL.

The rearrangement links TRBV9 to TRBJ1-2, with D hard to call. This CDR3 is 15 amino acids long. Trimming removed 0 bases at V and 4 bases at J, with 13 bases between. Germline V gene data show CDR1 as SGDLS and CDR2 as YYNGEE. CDR3 bases: TGTGCCAGCAGCGTAGATAATGGAGGGCTCTATGGCTACACCTTC. It translates to CASSVDNGGLYGYTF.

The chain carries TRBV12-3 or TRBV12-4 and TRBJ1-2, with D perhaps matching TRBD1 (5 bases). The CDR3 length is 13 residues. V lost 11 bases and J 3 bases, leaving 16 bases between the germline ends. CDR3 loop: CASNPGGHYGYTF. The CDR3 nucleotides read TGTGCCTCCAACCCGGGGGGTCACTATGGCTACACCTTC.

CDR3 protein: CASSLEAINNEQFF. DNA of the CDR3: TGTGCCAGCAGCTTAGAGGCTATAAACAATGAGCAGTTCTTC. The chain recombines TRBV11-2 with TRBJ2-1; D gene uncertain. The germline V gene has CDR1 SGHAT and CDR2 FQNNGV. The CDR3 is made up of 14 amino acids. V gave up 0 bases and J gave up 5 bases, with 8 bases separating them.

The genes are TRBV2 and TRBJ1-5; TRBD1 agrees at 8 bases. Germline assignment: CDR1 SNHLY and CDR2 FYNNEI. The CDR3 totals 18 residues. With 5 bases clipped from V and 3 bases from J, the junction kept 15 bases outside the gene matches. CDR3 in DNA: TGTGCCAGCAGTCGAGCAGCCTCGGGACAGGACACCAATCAGCCCCAGCATTTT. This sequence encodes CASSRAASGQDTNQPQHF.

This chain uses TRBV6-2 or TRBV6-3 with TRBJ1-5; TRBD1 aligns across 7 bases. From germline, CDR1 is MNHEY and CDR2 SVGEGT. This CDR3 is 17 amino acids long. V gave up 5 bases and J gave up 0 bases; unmatched junction bases: 10. The CDR3 region has the DNA TGTGCCAGCAGTGACCCTTTGGGACAGTCTAGCAATCAGCCCCAGCATTTT. Encoded protein: CASSDPLGQSSNQPQHF.

The chain joins TRBV3-1 (or the pseudogene TRBV3-2) to TRBJ2-3, with 9 positions matching TRBD1. V lost 4 bases, J lost 1 base, and 6 bases stayed unmatched. The length of the CDR3 is 16 residues. Germline V gene sequence: CDR1 LGHDT, CDR2 YNNKEL (reference sequence). CDR3 DNA sequence: TGTGCCAGCAGCCCTCCGGGGACAGGGCGCACAGATACGCAGTATTTT. Translating gives CASSPPGTGRTDTQYF.

The V gene is TRBV7-2, the J gene TRBJ2-5, with 10 nucleotides matching TRBD2. V trimming: 6 bases; J trimming: 5 bases; junction bases outside the gene matches: 6. CDR3 length: 14 amino acids. Per germline, CDR1 SGHTA and CDR2 FQGNSA. The CDR3 loop is CASSKAGGQETQYF. The CDR3 nucleotides read TGTGCCAGCAGTAAAGCGGGGGGGCAGGAGACCCAGTACTTC.

V is TRBV5-5 and J is TRBJ1-1; D gene ambiguous. Germline CDR1 reads SGHKS; CDR2 reads YYEKEE (reference sequence). V lost 0 bases and J 3 bases, leaving 9 bases between the germline ends. The CDR3 has 14 residues. Here the CDR3 reads CASSLARVYTEAFF. The CDR3 DNA reads as TGTGCCAGCAGCTTGGCTCGGGTCTACACTGAAGCTTTCTTT.

The rearrangement uses TRBV3-1 (or the pseudogene TRBV3-2) and TRBJ1-1, with TRBD1 as a possible D gene (6 bases). Trimming pared 5 bases from V and 12 bases from J, leaving 19 bases between. CDR3 size: 13 residues. Germline V CDR1 and CDR2: LGHDT, YNNKEL (reference sequence). CDR3 protein: CASSYGEGTNSFF. The DNA of the CDR3 is TGTGCCAGCAGCTATGGTGAAGGGACAAATTCTTTCTTT.

This chain links TRBV4-3 with TRBJ1-1; the match to TRBD1 covers 7 bases. Germline-derived CDR1 and CDR2 are LGHNA and YSLEER. Losses at the gene ends were 3 bases for V and 4 bases for J; bases not matched to a gene: 2. The CDR3 spans 13 residues. CDR3 amino acids: CASSHGDSTEAFF. The DNA of the CDR3 is TGCGCCAGCAGCCATGGGGACAGCACTGAAGCTTTCTTT.

V usage is TRBV5-1 and J usage is TRBJ2-7; possible D gene TRBD2, 6 bases. V was shortened by 3 bases and J by 2 bases, with 12 bases between the two germline ends. Germline V CDR1 and CDR2: SGHRS, YFSETQ. The CDR3 consists of 14 residues. CDR3 in amino acids: CASSSQGLTYEQYF. As DNA, the CDR3 is TGCGCCAGCAGCTCCCAGGGACTTACCTACGAGCAGTACTTC.

V gene TRBV9 combines with J gene TRBJ2-5; TRBD2 matches 9 bases. With V trimmed by 4 bases and J by 5 bases, 9 bases remained unmatched. The CDR3 has 15 amino acids. Germline assignment: CDR1 SGDLS and CDR2 YYNGEE. As DNA, the CDR3 is TGTGCCAGCAGCCCTGTAGGGACTAGCTACGAGACCCAGTACTTC. It encodes CASSPVGTSYETQYF.

This chain links TRBV21-1 with TRBJ2-2. TRBV21-1 is a documented pseudogene. The CDR3 has 19 residues. The CDR3 DNA is TGTGCCAGCAGCAAAAGCGGGGAACGCAGGGGGGAGAACACCGGGGAGCTGTTTTTT. It encodes CASSKSGERRGENTGELFF.

The genes are TRBV5-6 and TRBJ2-5, with 8 bases identical to TRBD2. J was trimmed by 0 bases and V by 0 bases; bases with no gene match: 7. Germline V gene data show CDR1 as SGHDT and CDR2 as YYEEEE. The CDR3 loop spans 17 amino acids. The CDR3 protein is CASSLGLASGYQETQYF. In nucleotides, the CDR3 is TGTGCCAGCAGCTTGGGTCTCGCTAGCGGGTACCAAGAGACCCAGTACTTC. Based on the CDR3 plus reference TRBV5-6 and TRBJ2-5, the full variable domain is DAGVTQSPTHLIKTRGQQVTLRCSPKSGHDTVSWYQQALGQGPQFIFQYYEEEERQRGNFPDRFSGHQFPNYSSELNVNALLLGDSALYLCASSLGLASGYQETQYFGPGTRLLVL.

The V call is TRBV19, the J call TRBJ1-3, with unresolved D. The germline CDR1 and CDR2 sequences are LNHDA and SQIVND (reference sequence). Trimming cost V 5 bases and J 4 bases, with 12 bases left between them. The CDR3 has 14 amino acids. CDR3 bases: TGTGCCAGTAGTGGTCTCACCCTGGGAAACACCATATATTTT. As protein: CASSGLTLGNTIYF.

This clone is a singleton in its sample. The rearrangement joins TRBV12-3 or TRBV12-4 to TRBJ2-7, with D possibly being TRBD2 (6 bases). Trimming took off 3 bases at V and 4 bases at J, with 10 bases between the two ends. This CDR3 is 13 amino acids long. The CDR3 sequence is CASSFGEAYEQYF. The CDR3 region has the DNA TGTGCCAGCAGTTTCGGGGAGGCTTACGAGCAGTACTTC.

The gene calls are TRBV7-2 and TRBJ2-3, with TRBD1 matching 12 bases. Germline CDR1 reads SGHTA; CDR2 reads FQGNSA. The CDR3 contains 15 residues. V was pared by 3 bases and J by 8 bases, with 6 bases of the junction left unmatched. CDR3 nucleotides: TGTGCCAGCAGCTTGGTGGGACAGGGGGCGGGTACGCAGTATTTT. The encoded protein is CASSLVGQGAGTQYF.

The rearrangement links TRBV6-2 or TRBV6-3 to TRBJ2-5; D remains ambiguous. The CDR3 spans 12 residues. CDR1 and CDR2 (germline): MNHEY, SVGEGT. V lost 6 bases and J 5 bases, leaving 10 bases between the germline ends. CDR3 sequence: CASSSVVETQYF. CDR3 bases: TGTGCCAGCAGCTCGGTGGTGGAGACCCAGTACTTC.

The J gene is TRBJ2-1, the V gene TRBV5-6; 9 bases align to TRBD2. The junction had 19 bases not matched to a gene; V was cut back by 0 bases and J by 12 bases. The CDR3 loop spans 18 amino acids. The germline CDR1 and CDR2 sequences are SGHDT and YYEEEE. This CDR3 is CASSLDSGSLPYVTAQFF. In DNA form, the CDR3 reads TGTGCCAGCAGCTTGGATAGCGGGAGTTTACCGTATGTGACTGCGCAGTTCTTC. The whole variable domain, filled in from reference TRBV5-6 and TRBJ2-1, reads DAGVTQSPTHLIKTRGQQVTLRCSPKSGHDTVSWYQQALGQGPQFIFQYYEEEERQRGNFPDRFSGHQFPNYSSELNVNALLLGDSALYLCASSLDSGSLPYVTAQFFGPGTRLTVL.

The chain links TRBV5-1 to TRBJ2-2, with 8 nucleotides matching TRBD2. The CDR3 sequence is 15 residues long. Germline CDR1 is SGHRS and CDR2 is YFSETQ. The trim removed 5 bases at V and 0 bases at J, leaving 3 bases unmatched. The CDR3 bases are TGCGCCAGCAGAGCGGGGGAAACGAACACCGGGGAGCTGTTTTTT. As protein: CASRAGETNTGELFF.

This rearrangement joins TRBV9 to TRBJ1-2; D is unclear. Germline lookup yields CDR1 SGDLS and CDR2 YYNGEE. The CDR3 has 15 amino acids. Trimming shortened V by 4 bases and J by 4 bases, and 17 bases separated the two germline ends. The CDR3 nucleotides are TGTGCCAGCAGCCCTAGCCGCTCCAGCGTCTATGGCTACACCTTC. This codes for CASSPSRSSVYGYTF. The full variable domain, its missing parts supplied by reference TRBV9 and TRBJ1-2, is DSGVTQTPKHLITATGQRVTLRCSPRSGDLSVYWYQQSLDQGLQFLIQYYNGEERAKGNILERFSAQQFPDLHSELNLSSLELGDSALYFCASSPSRSSVYGYTFGSGTRLTVV.